These 2 T cell receptor beta chains share one sample of origin, sequenced in a study of blood T cell repertoires in COVID-19. Sequencing used immunoSEQ multiplex PCR; TCRdb keeps in-frame clones, though not all of them. This table has 250,000 to 300,000 clones, 80% to 90% appearing once. Sequences were obtained from PBMCs or T cells enriched from blood (not recorded which). The source is a man aged 18-30 years who had recovered from COVID-19.

The chain recombines TRBV4-1 with TRBJ2-1; 7 nucleotides line up with TRBD2. J was trimmed by 6 bases and V by 0 bases; bases with no gene match: 8. The CDR3 loop spans 16 amino acids. Germline loops: CDR1 MGHRA, CDR2 YSYEKL. In nucleotides, the CDR3 is TGCGCCAGCAGCCAAGAAGGGCGGGGGAATTCCAATGAGCAGTTCTTC. Amino acid sequence: CASSQEGRGNSNEQFF.

This sequence joins TRBV28 and TRBJ1-2; 10 bases match TRBD1. Germline CDR1 MDHEN, CDR2 SYDVKM. This CDR3 region has 13 residues. J was trimmed by 8 bases and V by 6 bases; bases with no gene match: 6. This CDR3 reads CASRPGTGAGYTF. In DNA, the CDR3 is TGTGCCAGCAGACCCGGGACAGGGGCCGGCTACACCTTC.